This is a list of T cell receptor beta chains from one sample in a study of T-cell reconstitution after alpha-beta-depleted transplantation in children. TCRdb fed the PCR reads into MiXCR, producing one record per CDR3 protein. The table includes 200,000 to 250,000 distinct CDR3 sequences, around 9.9% detected once. Sequenced material: PBMCs, taken before TCRalphabeta/CD19-depleted stem cell transplant. The receptors stem from a child younger than two with acute myeloid leukemia, due to receive a stem cell transplant. Both conserved end residues are part of each CDR3. A D gene is named only where the DNA matches it firmly. Not all rows give a size; the values are once, few, many and, for expanded clones, a class.

size | D | J | V | DNA | CDR3
few | TRBD1 | TRBJ2-7 | TRBV6-5 | TGTGCCAGCAGTTACGGCGGGACAGGGGGCTACGAGCAGTACTTC | CASSYGGTGGYEQYF
many | - | TRBJ1-6 | TRBV7-2 | TGTGCCAGCAGCTTCGGACAGCCTAATTCACCCCTCCACTTT | CASSFGQPNSPLHF
many | - | TRBJ1-2 | TRBV12-3/TRBV12-4 | TGTGCCAGCAGTTTACCGGGGGACTTTGGCTACACCTTC | CASSLPGDFGYTF
- | - | TRBJ2-7 | TRBV2 | TGTGCCAGCCTGGGGCCGGTCTACGAGCAGTACTTC | CASLGPVYEQYF
medium-sized | TRBD2 | TRBJ2-3 | TRBV7-3 | TGTGCCAGCAGCTCCCTGACTAGCGGAGCCACAGATACGCAGTATTTT | CASSSLTSGATDTQYF
- | TRBD1 | TRBJ2-7 | TRBV5-4 | TGTGCCAGCAGCTTGCGTGGGACAGGGTATTCCTACGAGCGGTACTTC | CASSLRGTGYSYERYF
few | TRBD1 | TRBJ1-1 | TRBV5-6 | TGTGCCAGCAGCGGAACGACAGGGGGTGGATCTGAAGCTTTCTTT | CASSGTTGGGSEAFF
many | - | TRBJ1-5 | TRBV6-2/TRBV6-3 | TGTGCCAGCAGTTTAGAGGTGGTCCAGCCCCAGCATTTT | CASSLEVVQPQHF
many | - | TRBJ2-3 | TRBV11-2 | TGTGCCAGCAGCTTACGAGCCTGGACAGATACGCAGTATTTT | CASSLRAWTDTQYF
many | TRBD2 | TRBJ2-1 | TRBV20-1 | TGCAGTGCTTACCCCGTAGCAGCGGGAACTAATGAGCAGTTCTTC | CSAYPVAAGTNEQFF
many | TRBD2 | TRBJ2-7 | TRBV5-1 | TGCGCCAGCAGCGGCGGGACTAGCGGGAGGTCGCGCTACGAGCAGTACTTC | CASSGGTSGRSRYEQYF
many | - | TRBJ2-4 | TRBV5-5 | TGTGCCAGCAGCGTTGACGGTCCCAAAAACATTCAGTACTTC | CASSVDGPKNIQYF
- | - | TRBJ2-1 | TRBV20-1 | TGCAGTGCGCACGCCCAGGCTATCGGGGCCAGATACAATGAGCAGTTCTTC | CSAHAQAIGARYNEQFF
- | - | TRBJ1-5 | TRBV20-1 | TGCAGTGCCGGGCGCGGGAATCAGCCCCAGCATTTT | CSAGRGNQPQHF
many | - | TRBJ1-1 | TRBV27 | TGTGCCAGTCGAGAAGTCGGGGGGGCCAGCGAGAACACTGAAGCTTTCTTT | CASREVGGASENTEAFF
many | - | TRBJ1-1 | TRBV5-1 | TGCGCCAGCAGCTTGCTATCTATGGACGCTGAAGCTTTCTTT | CASSLLSMDAEAFF
few | - | TRBJ1-4 | TRBV10-2 | TGCGCCAGCCGCTCGAACACTAATGAAAAACTGTTTTTT | CASRSNTNEKLFF
many | TRBD2 | TRBJ2-7 | TRBV5-1 | TGCGCCAGCAGCTTGCAGTCCGGGACTAGCGGCTCCTACGAGCAGTACTTC | CASSLQSGTSGSYEQYF
many | TRBD2 | TRBJ2-7 | TRBV27 | TGTGCCAGCAGTTTACGGGAGGGACCGACCTACGAGCAGTACTTC | CASSLREGPTYEQYF
many | - | TRBJ1-2 | TRBV2 | TGTGCCAGCAGTGATGTGGGGGCGCGCTATGGCTACACCTTC | CASSDVGARYGYTF
many | - | TRBJ2-7 | TRBV27 | TGTGCCAGCAGAGGGGGTGACGGGTTCTTCGAGCAGTACTTC | CASRGGDGFFEQYF
many | - | TRBJ1-2 | TRBV20-1 | TGCAGTGCTAGAGAACGTAAGGGAAAGAGGCCCCCAGGTACGGACACCTTC | CSARERKGKRPPGTDTF
few | - | TRBJ1-2 | TRBV28 | TGTGCCAGCAGTACCTCCCCGACAGCCTATGGCTACACCTTC | CASSTSPTAYGYTF
many | - | TRBJ1-1 | TRBV29-1 | TGCATCGTTTTGGAGCCGGTGGTCACTGAAGCTTTCTTT | CIVLEPVVTEAFF